Listed below are T cell receptor beta chains from one sample, sequenced in a study of control samples from healthy donors and cancer patients. The data were produced by immunoSEQ multiplex PCR, yet TCRdb's version contains in-frame clones alone and is incomplete. The sample lists about 80,000 clones, roughly 91% occurring once. The sequenced material came from blood. These receptors all stem from a middle-aged man in good health. Each CDR3 is given with its conserved first and last residue. A D gene is named only where the DNA matches it firmly. The size of a clone is reported for some rows only, either as once, few or many, or as a class for expanded clones.

>once|TRBV13|TRBJ2-7|TRBD1
CASSDLTGGYEQYF
TGTGCCAGCAGCGATTTAACAGGGGGCTACGAGCAGTACTTC
>few|TRBV30|TRBJ1-3|NA
CAWSLGIAGNTIYF
TGTGCCTGGAGTTTGGGTATAGCTGGAAACACCATATATTTT
>NA|TRBV28|TRBJ1-1|TRBD1
CASTGTVKTEAFF
TGTGCCAGCACCGGGACAGTCAAGACTGAAGCTTTCTTT
>NA|TRBV14|TRBJ1-1|NA
CASSFGRAEAFF
TGTGCCAGCAGCTTCGGAAGGGCTGAAGCTTTCTTT
>NA|TRBV7-9|TRBJ1-2|TRBD1
CASSSGQGLYGYTF
TGTGCCAGCAGCTCGGGACAGGGCCTCTATGGCTACACCTTC
>NA|TRBV2|TRBJ1-1|NA
CASTEGRDTEAFF
TGTGCCAGCACCGAGGGCCGGGACACTGAAGCTTTCTTT
>few|TRBV20-1|TRBJ2-7|NA
CSARDVGELYF
TGCAGTGCTAGAGATGTTGGCGAGCTGTACTTC
>NA|TRBV6-5|TRBJ1-2|NA
CASSYSTDYGYTF
TGTGCCAGCAGTTACTCCACAGATTATGGCTACACCTTC
>NA|TRBV24-1|TRBJ2-5|TRBD2
CATSDFRLAGASSMETQYF
TGTGCCACCAGTGATTTCAGGCTAGCGGGGGCCTCCTCCATGGAGACCCAGTACTTC
>NA|TRBV19|TRBJ2-1|NA
CASSISRDTEQFF
TGTGCCAGTAGTATTTCTAGAGACACCGAGCAGTTCTTC
>few|TRBV10-3|TRBJ1-2|TRBD1
CAIRGTGINYGYTF
TGTGCCATCAGAGGGACAGGAATAAACTATGGCTACACCTTC
>few|TRBV9|TRBJ1-2|NA
CASSVGQGYGYTF
TGTGCCAGCAGCGTAGGACAAGGCTATGGCTACACCTTC
>once|TRBV2|TRBJ1-2|TRBD1
CASSAQGDNYGYTF
TGTGCCAGCAGTGCACAGGGGGATAACTATGGCTACACCTTC
>NA|TRBV7-6|TRBJ2-7|NA
CASSLAPGDAYEQYF
TGTGCCAGCAGCTTAGCCCCCGGGGATGCCTACGAGCAGTACTTC
>NA|TRBV5-5|TRBJ2-5|NA
CASSSDPWETQYF
TGTGCCAGCAGCTCCGATCCCTGGGAGACCCAGTACTTC
>NA|TRBV30|TRBJ2-5|NA
CAWSVQAAGETQYF
TGTGCCTGGAGTGTACAGGCCGCGGGGGAGACCCAGTACTTC
>NA|TRBV19|TRBJ1-5|TRBD1
CASRPRGFGSNQPQHF
TGTGCCAGTAGGCCCAGGGGGTTTGGTAGCAATCAGCCCCAGCATTTT
>NA|TRBV21-1|TRBJ2-5|NA
CASSRRQGARRKEVEYF
TGTGCCAGCAGCAGGCGTCAGGGGGCCCGAAGAAAAGAAGTAGAGTACTTC
>NA|TRBV28|TRBJ1-5|NA
CASSRGGGSNQPQHF
TGTGCCAGCAGCCGAGGGGGGGGGAGCAATCAGCCCCAGCATTTT
>NA|TRBV2|TRBJ1-2|TRBD1
CASSEEGPGQGARYGYTF
TGTGCCAGCAGTGAAGAGGGCCCGGGACAGGGGGCGCGGTATGGCTACACCTTC
>NA|TRBV12-3/TRBV12-4|TRBJ1-3|NA
CASSFGTRNTIYF
TGTGCCAGCAGTTTTGGTACGCGAAACACCATATATTTT
>NA|TRBV6-5|TRBJ1-2|NA
CASSSGPGTQGYTF
TGTGCCAGCAGTTCCGGCCCCGGGACACAAGGCTACACCTTC
>NA|TRBV10-1|TRBJ2-7|NA
CASSEQGEQYF
TGCGCCAGCAGTGAACAGGGCGAGCAGTACTTC
>few|TRBV6-4|TRBJ2-3|NA
CPGRTDTQYF
TGCCCCGGCCGCACAGATACGCAGTATTTT
>NA|TRBV30|TRBJ1-4|NA
CAWSGQPNEKLFF
TGTGCCTGGAGTGGGCAGCCTAATGAAAAACTGTTTTTT
>NA|TRBV5-6|TRBJ2-3|NA
CASSFFSGTAQYF
TGTGCCAGCAGCTTTTTCTCGGGGACGGCGCAGTATTTT
>NA|TRBV11-2|TRBJ2-1|TRBD2
CASSPRLAGVGEQFF
TGTGCCAGCAGCCCCCGACTAGCGGGAGTAGGGGAGCAGTTCTTC
>NA|TRBV9|TRBJ2-3|TRBD2
CASSVAGGSNTQYF
TGTGCCAGCAGCGTAGCGGGGGGGTCTAATACGCAGTATTTT
>NA|TRBV7-5|TRBJ2-4|NA
CARSFGTRGDIQYF
TGTGCCAGAAGCTTCGGGACAAGGGGGGACATTCAGTACTTC
>NA|TRBV6-6|TRBJ2-2|NA
CASSYGGTNTGELFF
TGTGCCAGCAGTTACGGGGGGACGAACACCGGGGAGCTGTTTTTT
>once|TRBV19|TRBJ1-1|NA
CASKQETEAFF
TGTGCCAGTAAGCAAGAGACTGAAGCTTTCTTT
>NA|TRBV30|TRBJ2-5|TRBD1
CAWRGDRGPETQYF
TGTGCCTGGAGGGGCGACAGGGGGCCGGAGACCCAGTACTTC
>few|TRBV6-4|TRBJ2-1|TRBD2
CASSVWASGVNEQFF
TGTGCCAGCAGTGTTTGGGCTAGCGGGGTCAATGAGCAGTTCTTC
>NA|TRBV12-3/TRBV12-4|TRBJ1-5|NA
CASSFFKQPQHF
TGTGCCAGCAGTTTCTTTAAACAGCCCCAGCATTTT
>NA|TRBV11-3|TRBJ2-5|NA
CASSRQGGAKETQYF
TGTGCCAGCAGCCGCCAGGGGGGGGCTAAGGAGACCCAGTACTTC
>NA|TRBV24-1|TRBJ2-6|TRBD1
CATSDPGQGSGANVLTF
TGTGCCACCAGTGATCCGGGACAGGGTTCTGGGGCCAACGTCCTGACTTTC
>few|TRBV11-2|TRBJ2-3|TRBD2
CASSLAPPGVLAGTDTQYF
TGTGCCAGCAGCTTAGCACCCCCTGGGGTACTAGCGGGCACAGATACGCAGTATTTT
>NA|TRBV30|TRBJ1-2|NA
CARDVRNYGYTF
TGTGCCCGGGACGTGAGGAACTATGGCTACACCTTC
>NA|TRBV2|TRBJ2-1|NA
CASGGYLSSYNEQFF
TGTGCCAGTGGGGGGTACTTATCCTCCTACAATGAGCAGTTCTTC
>NA|TRBV6-5|TRBJ1-5|TRBD1
CASRGTGGGQPQHF
TGTGCCAGCAGAGGGACAGGCGGGGGTCAGCCCCAGCATTTT
>NA|TRBV5-1|TRBJ2-6|NA
CASSLASLYGANVLTF
TGCGCCAGCAGCTTGGCGTCACTGTATGGGGCCAACGTCCTGACTTTC
>NA|TRBV15|TRBJ2-1|TRBD2
CATSRGGSSYNEQFF
TGTGCCACCAGCCGCGGGGGGAGCTCCTACAATGAGCAGTTCTTC
>NA|TRBV11-2|TRBJ2-3|TRBD2
CASSPGLASDTQYF
TGTGCCAGCAGCCCGGGACTAGCATCAGATACGCAGTATTTT
>NA|TRBV10-2|TRBJ1-5|NA
CASSPYSNQPQHF
TGCGCCAGCTCTCCGTATAGCAATCAGCCCCAGCATTTT
>NA|TRBV7-8|TRBJ2-7|TRBD2
CASSLVAGLAGSREQYF
TGTGCCAGCAGCTTAGTGGCCGGACTAGCGGGGTCCCGCGAGCAGTACTTC
>NA|TRBV6-1|TRBJ1-2|TRBD1
CASSEPWRTGVNYGYTF
TGTGCCAGCAGTGAACCATGGAGGACAGGGGTTAACTATGGCTACACCTTC
>once|TRBV12-3/TRBV12-4|TRBJ1-4|NA
CASSSEGLKLFF
TGTGCCAGCAGTTCCGAGGGATTGAAACTGTTTTTT
>NA|TRBV4-1|TRBJ2-7|TRBD1
CASSQVQGPYEQYF
TGCGCCAGCAGCCAAGTACAGGGGCCCTACGAGCAGTACTTC
>NA|TRBV28|TRBJ2-1|TRBD1
CASSLTGGYLEQFF
TGTGCCAGCAGTTTGACAGGGGGGTACCTTGAGCAGTTCTTC
>NA|TRBV4-1|TRBJ2-1|TRBD1
CASSQRALDRGAYNEQFF
TGCGCCAGCAGCCAAAGGGCACTCGACAGGGGCGCCTACAATGAGCAGTTCTTC
>NA|TRBV6-6|TRBJ1-3|NA
CASSSGTRNTIYF
TGTGCCAGCAGTTCGGGGACTAGAAACACCATATATTTT
>NA|TRBV18|TRBJ2-3|TRBD1
CASSPGTGGRTDTQYF
TGTGCCAGCTCACCCGGGACAGGGGGCAGAACAGATACGCAGTATTTT
>NA|TRBV6-5|TRBJ2-5|NA
CASTPVGGAGTQYF
TGTGCCAGCACCCCTGTGGGTGGGGCTGGCACCCAGTACTTC
>NA|TRBV7-9|TRBJ2-5|NA
CASSTGLGETQYF
TGTGCCAGCAGCACAGGGTTGGGCGAGACCCAGTACTTC
>few|TRBV6-4|TRBJ2-3|NA
CASSVGSTDTQYF
TGTGCCAGCAGTGTTGGTAGCACAGATACGCAGTATTTT
>NA|TRBV27|TRBJ2-7|TRBD1
CASSGGQSYEQYF
TGTGCCAGCAGTGGGGGACAGTCCTACGAGCAGTACTTC
>NA|TRBV4-2|TRBJ2-1|TRBD2
CASSPSGGIYNEQFF
TGTGCCAGCAGCCCCTCGGGAGGGATCTACAATGAGCAGTTCTTC
>NA|TRBV5-1|TRBJ2-7|NA
CASSIGLGQPYEQYF
TGCGCCAGCAGCATAGGGCTTGGACAGCCCTACGAGCAGTACTTC
>NA|TRBV19|TRBJ2-5|NA
CASSIRARPINQETQYF
TGTGCCAGTAGTATAAGGGCAAGACCAATTAACCAAGAGACCCAGTACTTC